The next 31 T cell receptor beta chains were all read from a single sample in a study of CD8+ T cells in alopecia areata. Treatment indicated: oral pan-JAK inhibitor, 5-10 mg twice daily. Sequencing used cDNA as its template, made by extracting RNA and reverse transcribing it. Some clones are missing from TCRdb's copy, which holds only in-frame ones; the method was immunoSEQ multiplex PCR. The sample includes 80,000 or so clones, approximately 66% seen only once; the top ten take about a quarter. The sample here was CD8+ T cells sorted from blood, taken at week 24, from a patient treated with tofacitinib. These receptors all stem from a human donor with alopecia areata.

This clone has only one observation. V usage is TRBV29-1 and J usage is TRBJ2-7; the match to TRBD1 covers 8 bases. This CDR3 comprises 13 residues. V lost 7 bases and J lost 2; bases outside the gene matches: 7. The V gene's germline CDR1 is SQVTM and CDR2 ANQGSEA. The CDR3 DNA sequence: TGCAGCGCCGGACAGGGAGAAACCTACGAGCAGTACTTC. This codes for CSAGQGETYEQYF.

The chain is built from TRBV2 and TRBJ2-1; D unclear. The germline V gene encodes CDR1 SNHLY and CDR2 FYNNEI. Trimming stripped 8 bases from V and 0 bases from J, with 20 bases between. The CDR3 is made up of 17 amino acids. The chain's CDR3 is CASAIPDSLSSYNEQFF. The CDR3, as DNA: TGTGCCAGCGCGATACCCGACTCATTGAGCTCCTACAATGAGCAGTTCTTC.

This chain connects TRBV27 to TRBJ2-5, with TRBD1 as a possible D gene (6 bases). This CDR3 region has 16 residues. Trimming removed 5 bases from V and 5 bases from J, with 21 bases in between. Germline V gene sequence: CDR1 MNHEY, CDR2 SMNVEV (reference sequence). CDR3: CASSPIPPGDGETQYF. CDR3 coding DNA: TGTGCCAGCAGTCCAATACCCCCAGGGGATGGGGAGACCCAGTACTTC.

This clone was recorded many times. The gene calls are TRBV27 and TRBJ1-2; a weak D match, TRBD1 (6 bases). V was trimmed by 6 bases and J by 8 bases, leaving 25 bases between them. The CDR3 covers 16 residues. Germline loops: CDR1 MNHEY, CDR2 SMNVEV (reference sequence). The CDR3 coding sequence is TGTGCCAGCAGATCGATTTCGGACAGCCCCCTCTGGGGCTACACCTTC. Its translation: CASRSISDSPLWGYTF.

This clone was seen more than once but under ten times. This sequence joins TRBV27 and TRBJ2-7, with TRBD1 as a possible D gene (6 bases). This CDR3 has 13 residues. Between the trimmed V and J ends, which lost 3 bases and 1 base, there was a span of 7 bases. The germline gives CDR1 MNHEY, CDR2 SMNVEV (reference sequence). Here the CDR3 reads CASSFQGSYEQYF. The CDR3, as DNA: TGTGCCAGCAGTTTCCAGGGGTCCTACGAGCAGTACTTC.

This clone showed up just a few times. J is TRBJ1-1 and V is TRBV4-1; D may be TRBD1 (5 bases). CDR1 and CDR2 (germline): MGHRA, YSYEKL. This CDR3 contains 14 residues. Trimming removed 2 bases from V and 3 bases from J, with 10 bases in between. CDR3 sequence (DNA): TGCGCCAGCAGCCAAATGGGGGTTGACACTGAAGCTTTCTTT. Amino acid sequence: CASSQMGVDTEAFF.

This chain connects TRBV5-1 to TRBJ1-2; no reliable D call. The germline CDR1 and CDR2 sequences are SGHRS and YFSETQ. This CDR3 has 14 residues. Trimming stripped 4 bases from V and 8 bases from J, with 18 bases between. CDR3: CASSPEVGTEGYTF. CDR3 DNA: TGCGCCAGCAGCCCGGAGGTTGGAACCGAGGGCTACACCTTC.

The chain carries TRBV4-1 and TRBJ1-2; D is ambiguous. Trimming stripped 3 bases from V and 6 bases from J, with 5 bases between. This CDR3 has 11 residues. The germline V gene encodes CDR1 MGHRA and CDR2 YSYEKL. The CDR3, as DNA: TGCGCCAGCAGCCATTTCGATGGCTACACCTTC. Translating gives CASSHFDGYTF.

The chain is built from TRBV7-9 and TRBJ2-1; TRBD2 matches 14 bases. V shed 5 bases, J shed 6 bases, and the junction held 15 bases outside the gene matches. Germline CDR1 SEHNR, CDR2 FQNEAQ (reference sequence). CDR3 length equals 19 residues. As DNA, the CDR3 is TGTGCCAGCAGCACCAAGGGACCGCCGACTAGCGGGAGGGTCAATGAGCAGTTCTTC. Amino acids: CASSTKGPPTSGRVNEQFF.

The gene calls are TRBV6-5 and TRBJ2-4, with D perhaps given as TRBD1 or TRBD2 (5 bases each). The germline V and J ends were trimmed by 6 bases and 5 bases, with 11 bases remaining between them. CDR1 is MNHEY, CDR2 SVGAGI, per germline. The CDR3 length is 13 residues. CDR3 protein: CASSPGGENIQYF. In DNA form, the CDR3 reads TGTGCCAGCAGCCCTGGGGGAGAAAACATTCAGTACTTC.

This sequence joins TRBV4-1 and TRBJ2-5; D is uncertain. Trimming left V 1 base short and J 4 bases short, with 10 bases between. Germline V lookup: CDR1 MGHRA, CDR2 YSYEKL. The CDR3 is made up of 14 amino acids. CDR3 residues: CASSQGGNPETQYF. The CDR3 nucleotides are TGCGCCAGCAGCCAAGGCGGCAACCCAGAGACCCAGTACTTC.

This clone was seen only a few times. The rearrangement uses TRBV5-1 and TRBJ2-1; D is perhaps TRBD2 (6 bases). V was shortened by 1 base and J by 9 bases, with 11 bases between the two germline ends. Germline V gene sequence: CDR1 SGHRS, CDR2 YFSETQ. This CDR3 has 13 amino acids. The DNA of the CDR3 is TGCGCCAGCAGCTTGAATGCGGGGTTTGAGCAGTTCTTC. Its translation: CASSLNAGFEQFF.

The chain links TRBV28 to TRBJ2-7; D gene unclear. The CDR3 contains 15 residues. Germline CDR1 is MDHEN and CDR2 is SYDVKM. V was clipped by 3 bases and J by 0 bases, with 12 bases between them. The CDR3 sequence is CASSLVDGSSYEQYF. The CDR3 bases are TGTGCCAGCAGTTTGGTCGACGGAAGCTCCTACGAGCAGTACTTC.

Only a few counts were recorded for this clone. The chain carries TRBV2 and TRBJ1-1; a possible D gene is TRBD1 (5 bases). V was pared by 6 bases and J by 7 bases, with 18 bases between. Germline loops: CDR1 SNHLY, CDR2 FYNNEI. This CDR3 has 14 residues. DNA of the CDR3: TGTGCCAGCAGAACGGGGGAACAGACAGTTGAAGCTTTCTTT. Protein product: CASRTGEQTVEAFF.

The chain recombines TRBV6-5 with TRBJ2-7, with 12 positions matching TRBD2. J gave up 3 bases and V 2 bases, and 5 bases lay outside the gene matches. This CDR3 comprises 16 residues. Germline loops: CDR1 MNHEY, CDR2 SVGAGI. The CDR3 loop reads CASSYDPTSGSYEQYF. The CDR3 DNA sequence: TGTGCCAGCAGTTACGATCCGACTAGCGGGAGCTACGAGCAGTACTTC.

This chain connects TRBV7-9 to TRBJ1-1; D remains unclear. The germline V gene encodes CDR1 SEHNR and CDR2 FQNEAQ (reference sequence). The CDR3 covers 15 residues. Deletions cut 1 base from V and 0 bases from J, with 9 bases between. CDR3 in DNA: TGTGCCAGCAGCTTAGACACGGGGTTGAACACTGAAGCTTTCTTT. This translates into CASSLDTGLNTEAFF.

The rearrangement links TRBV28 to TRBJ2-7; D assignment may be TRBD1 or TRBD2 (5 bases each). V was trimmed by 2 bases and J by 0 bases, leaving 8 bases between them. This CDR3 region has 14 residues. Germline assignment: CDR1 MDHEN and CDR2 SYDVKM. This CDR3 reads CASSLKGSSYEQYF. As DNA, the CDR3 is TGTGCCAGCAGTTTAAAGGGGAGCTCCTACGAGCAGTACTTC.

The rearrangement uses TRBV30 and TRBJ2-7; TRBD2 matches 10 bases. CDR3 length: 15 amino acids. The junction had 7 bases not matched to a gene; V was cut back by 2 bases and J by 3 bases. The germline gives CDR1 GTSNPN, CDR2 SVGIG (reference sequence). The CDR3 is CAWSHGLAGDYEQYF. In DNA form, the CDR3 reads TGTGCCTGGAGTCATGGCCTAGCGGGAGACTACGAGCAGTACTTC.

The chain carries TRBV4-1 and TRBJ2-1, with a possible D match to TRBD2 (6 bases). The CDR3 totals 15 residues. Germline assignment: CDR1 MGHRA and CDR2 YSYEKL. With 3 bases removed from V and 4 bases from J, the gap between germline ends came to 13 bases. The CDR3 DNA follows: TGCGCCAGCAGCCACACGGGACTCACGTACAATGAGCAGTTCTTC. Its translation is CASSHTGLTYNEQFF.

The chain uses TRBV28 and TRBJ1-2; TRBD1 agrees at 7 bases. V shed 3 bases, J shed 0 bases, and the junction held 7 bases outside the gene matches. The germline gives CDR1 MDHEN, CDR2 SYDVKM. The CDR3 consists of 16 residues. The CDR3 DNA reads TGTGCCAGCAGTTTTACAGGGGCACGATCTAACTATGGCTACACCTTC. Encoded protein: CASSFTGARSNYGYTF.

This clone was seen only a few times. This sequence joins TRBV27 and TRBJ2-6; 8 bases are a match to TRBD1. The CDR3 covers 18 residues. J lost 3 bases, V lost 0 bases, and 7 bases had no gene match. Germline loops: CDR1 MNHEY, CDR2 SMNVEV (reference sequence). This chain's CDR3 is CASSLSRTGPGGANVLTF. As DNA, the CDR3 is TGTGCCAGCAGTTTATCCCGGACAGGGCCCGGTGGGGCCAACGTCCTGACTTTC. Full variable domain (missing parts from reference TRBV27 and TRBJ2-6): EAQVTQNPRYLITVTGKKLTVTCSQNMNHEYMSWYRQDPGLGLRQIYYSMNVEVTDKGDVPEGYKVSRKEKRNFPLILESPSPNQTSLYFCASSLSRTGPGGANVLTFGAGSRLTVL.

The chain links TRBV4-2 to TRBJ2-3; D unclear. The CDR3 is 15 amino acids. Germline CDR1 reads LGHNA; CDR2 reads YNFKEQ. V was pared by 2 bases and J by 3 bases, with 12 bases between. CDR3 nucleotide sequence: TGTGCCAGCAGCCAAAGCCCGGAAGGGACAGATACGCAGTATTTT. Translated: CASSQSPEGTDTQYF.

Worth noting for this clone: The same CDR3 arises from other DNA sequences in this sample as well. This chain links TRBV5-1 with TRBJ2-1; D not resolved. In germline, CDR1 is SGHRS, CDR2 YFSETQ. V gave up 0 bases and J gave up 8 bases, with 6 bases separating them. CDR3 size: 12 residues. CDR3 coding DNA: TGCGCCAGCAGCTTGGGAGTGGATGAGCAGTTCTTC. Its protein is CASSLGVDEQFF.

The CDR3 loop is CAWTVSSGNTIYF. In DNA form, the CDR3 reads TGTGCCTGGACGGTTAGCTCTGGAAACACCATATATTTT. V usage is TRBV30 and J usage is TRBJ1-3; unclear D gene. This CDR3 is built from 13 residues. Germline lookup yields CDR1 GTSNPN and CDR2 SVGIG (reference sequence). Trimming removed 4 bases at V and 0 bases at J, with 7 bases between.

The chain combines TRBV5-1 with TRBJ2-1, with 8 bases aligning to TRBD1. V was clipped by 4 bases and J by 2 bases; unmatched bases: 2. The germline V gene has CDR1 SGHRS and CDR2 YFSETQ. The CDR3 spans 14 residues. The DNA for the CDR3 is TGCGCCAGCAGCGACAGGGGAACCTACAATGAGCAGTTCTTC. Encoded protein: CASSDRGTYNEQFF.

This clone turned up a few times. The rearrangement joins TRBV6-1 to TRBJ2-5, with TRBD1 identical over 8 bases. J was trimmed by 8 bases and V by 6 bases; bases with no gene match: 8. CDR1 and CDR2 from the germline V gene are MNHNS and SASEGT. The CDR3 loop spans 13 amino acids. The CDR3 spells CASRRGQDDTQYF. As DNA, the CDR3 is TGTGCCAGCAGGAGGGGACAGGATGATACCCAGTACTTC.

This rearrangement joins TRBV4-2 to TRBJ2-1; maybe TRBD2 (5 bases). V lost 3 bases and J 9 bases, leaving 12 bases between the germline ends. The CDR3 covers 13 residues. From germline, CDR1 is LGHNA and CDR2 YNFKEQ. The CDR3 sequence: CASSHEGGPEQFF. Written as DNA, the CDR3 is TGTGCCAGCAGCCATGAAGGAGGACCTGAGCAGTTCTTC.

This sequence joins TRBV9 and TRBJ2-1; 10 nucleotides match TRBD2. After removal of 0 bases from V and 0 bases from J, the junction contained 3 bases not matched to a gene. The CDR3 covers 17 residues. The V gene's germline CDR1 is SGDLS and CDR2 YYNGEE. In nucleotides, the CDR3 is TGTGCCAGCAGCGTAGGACTAGCGGGTGTCTCCTACAATGAGCAGTTCTTC. Translated, it gives CASSVGLAGVSYNEQFF.

This chain connects TRBV7-9 to TRBJ2-3, with 8 bases lining up with TRBD2. Unmatched junction bases numbered 7, after V lost 7 bases and J lost 4 bases. The length of the CDR3 is 14 residues. Germline-derived CDR1 and CDR2 are SEHNR and FQNEAQ (reference sequence). The CDR3: CASILGRGADTQYF. The CDR3 nucleotides are TGTGCCAGCATCCTCGGGAGGGGCGCAGATACGCAGTATTTT.

The gene calls are TRBV11-2 and TRBJ2-1; D uncertain. Looked up from germline, CDR1 is SGHAT and CDR2 is FQNNGV. There are 18 residues in the CDR3. Trimming removed 1 base at V and 3 bases at J, with 19 bases between. The CDR3 sequence: CASSLVSQQWDSYNEQFF. The CDR3 nucleotides are TGTGCCAGCAGCTTAGTGAGTCAGCAGTGGGATAGCTACAATGAGCAGTTCTTC.

This clone was observed once. For the CDR3, the DNA is TGTGCCAGCAGCTTGCTACTAGCGGGGCCAGATACGCAGTATTTT. Translating gives CASSLLLAGPDTQYF. The V call is TRBV5-6, the J call TRBJ2-3; 10 bases are shared with TRBD2. The CDR3 is made up of 15 amino acids. The ends lost 1 base at V and 4 bases at J; junction bases unmatched: 3. Per the germline V gene, CDR1 is SGHDT and CDR2 is YYEEEE.